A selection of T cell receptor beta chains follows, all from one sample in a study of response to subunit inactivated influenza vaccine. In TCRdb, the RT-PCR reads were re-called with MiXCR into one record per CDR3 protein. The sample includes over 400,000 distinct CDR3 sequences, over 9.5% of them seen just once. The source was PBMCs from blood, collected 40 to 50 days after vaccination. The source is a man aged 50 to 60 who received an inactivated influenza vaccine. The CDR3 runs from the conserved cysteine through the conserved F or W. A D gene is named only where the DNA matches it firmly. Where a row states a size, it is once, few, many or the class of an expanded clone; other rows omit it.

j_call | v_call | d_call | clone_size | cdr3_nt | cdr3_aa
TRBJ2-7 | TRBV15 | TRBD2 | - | TGTGCCACCAGCAGAGATTTTGCGGGAGTGGGCGAGCAGTACTTC | CATSRDFAGVGEQYF
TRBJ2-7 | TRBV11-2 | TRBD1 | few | TGTGCCAGCAGCCGAAAACGGGCACCGGGACAGGGGTTCTACGAGCAGTACTTC | CASSRKRAPGQGFYEQYF
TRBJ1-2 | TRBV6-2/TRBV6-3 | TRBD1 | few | TGTGCCAGCAGTTATTCCGGGACAGGTGGGGACTATGGCTACACCTTC | CASSYSGTGGDYGYTF
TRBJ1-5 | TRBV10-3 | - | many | TGTGCCATCAGTGAGTCGCGGGGAGATCAGCCCCAGCATTTT | CAISESRGDQPQHF
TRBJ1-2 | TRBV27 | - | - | TGTGCCAGCAGTTTCCCCGACGGGTATGGCTACACCTTC | CASSFPDGYGYTF
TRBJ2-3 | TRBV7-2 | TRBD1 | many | TGTGCCAGCAGAAGGGACAGGTACACAGATACGCAGTATTTT | CASRRDRYTDTQYF
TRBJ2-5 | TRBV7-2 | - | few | TGTGCCAGCAGCTTAACAGGGAACGGCCGAGAGACCCAGTACTTC | CASSLTGNGRETQYF
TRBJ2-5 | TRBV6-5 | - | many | TGTGCCAGCAGTTACGGGTTCGGGGGCCAAGAGACCCAGTACTTC | CASSYGFGGQETQYF
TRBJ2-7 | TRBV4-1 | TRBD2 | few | TGCGCCAGCAGCCAACTCACCCGGACTAGCGGGGGCAGCCGAAAGGAGCAGTACTTC | CASSQLTRTSGGSRKEQYF
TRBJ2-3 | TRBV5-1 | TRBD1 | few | TGCGCCAGCAGCTTGTCGGACAGGAGCACAGATACGCAGTATTTT | CASSLSDRSTDTQYF
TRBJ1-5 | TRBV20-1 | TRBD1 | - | TGCAGTGCTAGAGCCCCTAGGACAGGGAACAATCAGCCCCAGCATTTT | CSARAPRTGNNQPQHF
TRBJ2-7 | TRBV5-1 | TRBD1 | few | TGCGCCAGCAGCCTGTCGACAGGGCTTACCTACGAGCAGTACTTC | CASSLSTGLTYEQYF
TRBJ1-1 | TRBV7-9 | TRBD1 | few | TGTGCCAGCAGACCCGGGACAGTGAACACTGAAGCTTTCTTT | CASRPGTVNTEAFF
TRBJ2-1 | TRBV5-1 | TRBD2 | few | TGCGCCAGCAGCTTAGGGGCTAGCGGAGGGACTTACAATGAGCAGTTCTTC | CASSLGASGGTYNEQFF
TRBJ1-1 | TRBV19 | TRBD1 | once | TGTGCCAGTAGGGGACAGGGGTCGATGAACACTGAAGCTTTCTTT | CASRGQGSMNTEAFF
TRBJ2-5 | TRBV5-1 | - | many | TGCGCCAGCAGCTTGGGAGTCGGCATACAAGAGACCCAGTACTTC | CASSLGVGIQETQYF
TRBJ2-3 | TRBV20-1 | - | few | TGCAGTGCTAGACCGGGACTCCGCACAGATACGCAGTATTTT | CSARPGLRTDTQYF
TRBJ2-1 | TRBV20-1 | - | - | TGCAGTGCTAGAGATGAAAAGCGGGCGACGGCGGAGCAGTTCTTC | CSARDEKRATAEQFF
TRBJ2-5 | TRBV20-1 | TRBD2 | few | TGCAGTGCTGGGTACGGCGGGGGGACCATGACCCAGTACTTC | CSAGYGGGTMTQYF
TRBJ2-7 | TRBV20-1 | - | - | TGCAGTGCTAGAGATCCTGCAGGGGTAGCTAGATACGAGCAGTACTTC | CSARDPAGVARYEQYF
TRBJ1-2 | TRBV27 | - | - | TGTGCCAGCAGTTCCCAGGGGACGGTCTATGGCTACACCTTC | CASSSQGTVYGYTF